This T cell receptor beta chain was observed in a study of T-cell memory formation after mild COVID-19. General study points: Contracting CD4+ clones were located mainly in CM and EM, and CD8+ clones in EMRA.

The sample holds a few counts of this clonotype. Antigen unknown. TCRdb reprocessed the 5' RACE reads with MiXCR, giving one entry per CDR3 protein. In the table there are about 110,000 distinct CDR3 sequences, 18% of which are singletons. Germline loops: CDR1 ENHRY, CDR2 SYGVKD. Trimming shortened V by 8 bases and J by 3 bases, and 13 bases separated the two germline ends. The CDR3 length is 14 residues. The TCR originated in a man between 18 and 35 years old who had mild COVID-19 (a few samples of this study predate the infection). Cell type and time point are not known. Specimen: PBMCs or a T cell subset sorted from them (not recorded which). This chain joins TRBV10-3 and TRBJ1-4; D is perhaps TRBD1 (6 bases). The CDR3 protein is CAIGGGLSNEKLFF. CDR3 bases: TGTGCCATCGGTGGGGGCCTCTCTAATGAAAAACTGTTTTTT.